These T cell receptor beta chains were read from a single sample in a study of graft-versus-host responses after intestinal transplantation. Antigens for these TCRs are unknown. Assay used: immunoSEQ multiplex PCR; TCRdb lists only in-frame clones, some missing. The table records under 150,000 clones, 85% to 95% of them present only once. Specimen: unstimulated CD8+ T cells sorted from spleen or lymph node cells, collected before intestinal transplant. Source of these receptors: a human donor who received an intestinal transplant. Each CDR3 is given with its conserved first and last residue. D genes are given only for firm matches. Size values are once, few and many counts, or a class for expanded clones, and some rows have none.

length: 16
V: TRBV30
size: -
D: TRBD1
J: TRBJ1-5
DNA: TGTGCCTGGAGTGTAGAGGGGGCTAGGGAGAATCAGCCCCAGCATTTT
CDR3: CAWSVEGARENQPQHF

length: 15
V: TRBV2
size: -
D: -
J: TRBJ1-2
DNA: TGTGCCAGCACCATAGGACAGCTAACTAACTATGGCTACACCTTC
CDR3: CASTIGQLTNYGYTF

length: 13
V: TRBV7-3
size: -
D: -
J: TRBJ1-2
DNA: TGTGCCAGCAGCGATGGCACGGCAGATGGCTACACCTTC
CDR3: CASSDGTADGYTF

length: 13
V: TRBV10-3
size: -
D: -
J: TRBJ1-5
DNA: TGTGCCATCAGTGAGTCGAGGGGACAGCCCCAGCATTTT
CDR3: CAISESRGQPQHF

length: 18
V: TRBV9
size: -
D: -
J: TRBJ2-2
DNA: TGTGCCAGCAGCGTATCCGACCGTGACAGGTTGAACACCGGGGAGCTGTTTTTT
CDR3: CASSVSDRDRLNTGELFF

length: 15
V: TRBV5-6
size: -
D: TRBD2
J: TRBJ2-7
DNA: TGTGCCAGCAGCTTTTCGGGAGGGGGATTCTACGAGCAGTACTTC
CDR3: CASSFSGGGFYEQYF

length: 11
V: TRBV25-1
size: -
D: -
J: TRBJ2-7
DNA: TGTGCCAGCAGTGACCTCTACGAGCAGTACTTC
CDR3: CASSDLYEQYF

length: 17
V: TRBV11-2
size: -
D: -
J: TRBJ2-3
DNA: TGTGCCAGCAGCTCCCAGGAAGGGCGGTCACGCACAGATACGCAGTATTTT
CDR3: CASSSQEGRSRTDTQYF

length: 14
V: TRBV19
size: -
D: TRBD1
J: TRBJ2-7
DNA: TGTGCCAGTAGTCCGGGACAGGGGGCGAGGGAGCAGTACTTC
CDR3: CASSPGQGAREQYF

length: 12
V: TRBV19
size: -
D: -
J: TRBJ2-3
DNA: TGTGCCAGTAGTATGGGGTCAGATACGCAGTATTTT
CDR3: CASSMGSDTQYF

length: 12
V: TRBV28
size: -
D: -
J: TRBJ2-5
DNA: TGTGCCAGCAGTGTAGTAGAGGGGGGGCAGTACTTC
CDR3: CASSVVEGGQYF

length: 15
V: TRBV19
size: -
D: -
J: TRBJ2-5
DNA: TGTGCCAGTAGTGACAACTGGGGGCATGAAGAGACCCAGTACTTC
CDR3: CASSDNWGHEETQYF

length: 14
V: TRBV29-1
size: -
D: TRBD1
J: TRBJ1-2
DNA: TGCAGCGTTGTGGGAAGGGGGCTTGACTATGGCTACACCTTC
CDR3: CSVVGRGLDYGYTF

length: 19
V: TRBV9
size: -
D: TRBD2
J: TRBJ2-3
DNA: TGTGCCAGCAGCGTAGTCCCGGGACTAGCGGGAGGCACAACAGATACGCAGTATTTT
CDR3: CASSVVPGLAGGTTDTQYF

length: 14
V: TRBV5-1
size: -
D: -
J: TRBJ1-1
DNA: TGCGCCAGCAGCGCGGGACAACCCTACACTGAAGCTTTCTTT
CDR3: CASSAGQPYTEAFF

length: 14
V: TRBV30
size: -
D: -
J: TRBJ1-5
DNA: TGTGCCTGGAGTTCAGGAGCTAGCAATCAGCCCCAGCATTTT
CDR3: CAWSSGASNQPQHF

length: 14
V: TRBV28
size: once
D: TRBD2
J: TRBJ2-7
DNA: TGTGCCAGCAGCTCCGGGACTAGCGGCTACGAGCAGTACTTC
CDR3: CASSSGTSGYEQYF

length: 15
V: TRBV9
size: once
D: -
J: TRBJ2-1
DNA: TGTGCCAGCAGCGTAACCCAGTATTTGGACAATGAGCAGTTCTTC
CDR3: CASSVTQYLDNEQFF

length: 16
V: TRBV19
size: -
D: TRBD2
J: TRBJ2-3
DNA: TGTGCCAGTAGCAAACTAGCGGAGCTTTACACAGATACGCAGTATTTT
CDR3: CASSKLAELYTDTQYF

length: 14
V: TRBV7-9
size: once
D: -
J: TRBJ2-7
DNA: TGTGCCAGCAGCTCTACGGACGGGCCGGGCGAGCAGTACTTC
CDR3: CASSSTDGPGEQYF

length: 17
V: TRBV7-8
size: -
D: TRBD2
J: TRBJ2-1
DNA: TGTGCCAGCAGCCCAGGCAGCGGGAGTGGCAAGCACAATGAGCAGTTCTTC
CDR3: CASSPGSGSGKHNEQFF

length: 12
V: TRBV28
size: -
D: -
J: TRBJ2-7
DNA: TGTGCCAGCAGTTTCAACGAGTACGAGCAGTACTTC
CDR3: CASSFNEYEQYF

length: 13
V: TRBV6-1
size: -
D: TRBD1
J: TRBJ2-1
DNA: TGTGCCAGCAGGGGGACAGGTTACAATGAGCAGTTCTTC
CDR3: CASRGTGYNEQFF

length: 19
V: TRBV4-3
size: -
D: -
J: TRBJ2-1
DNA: TGCGCCAGCAGCCAAGATCTATGGGGGAGAGGGGGCTCCTACAATGAGCAGTTCTTC
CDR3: CASSQDLWGRGGSYNEQFF

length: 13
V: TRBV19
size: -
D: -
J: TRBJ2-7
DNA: TGTGCCAGTAGCCCCATGGGGGGTGGAGAGCAGTACTTC
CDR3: CASSPMGGGEQYF

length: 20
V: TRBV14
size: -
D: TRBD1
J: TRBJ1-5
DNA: TGTGCCAGCAGTCCTATCGGGACAGGGGGCCACAGGTATAGCAATCAGCCCCAGCATTTT
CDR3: CASSPIGTGGHRYSNQPQHF

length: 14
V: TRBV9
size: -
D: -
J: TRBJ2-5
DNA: TGTGCCAGCAGCGTAGGCGGCAGCGGAGAGACCCAGTACTTC
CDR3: CASSVGGSGETQYF

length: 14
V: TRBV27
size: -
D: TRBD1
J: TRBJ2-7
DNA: TGTGCCAGCAGAACAGGGACAGGAAACTACGAGCAGTACTTC
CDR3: CASRTGTGNYEQYF

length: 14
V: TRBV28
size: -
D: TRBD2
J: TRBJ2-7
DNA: TGTGCCAGCAGTCCAGCGGGAAGAAAGTACGAGCAGTACTTC
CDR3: CASSPAGRKYEQYF

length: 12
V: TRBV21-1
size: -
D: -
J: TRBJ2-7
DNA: TGTGCCAGCAGCGCGAGGGGAAGAGAGCAGTACTTC
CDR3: CASSARGREQYF

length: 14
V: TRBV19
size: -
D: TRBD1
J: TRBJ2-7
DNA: TGTGCCAGTAGTCGAGGGACAGGGTCCTACGAGCAGTACTTC
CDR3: CASSRGTGSYEQYF

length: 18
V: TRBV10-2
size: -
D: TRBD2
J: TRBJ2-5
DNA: TGCGCCAGCAGTTGGGGACTAGCGGGAGCCGTATTCTTAGAGACCCAGTACTTC
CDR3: CASSWGLAGAVFLETQYF

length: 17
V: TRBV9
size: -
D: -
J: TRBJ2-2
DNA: TGTGCCAGCAGCGTACCTTCCGGGGGCGTGGACACCGGGGAGCTGTTTTTT
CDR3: CASSVPSGGVDTGELFF

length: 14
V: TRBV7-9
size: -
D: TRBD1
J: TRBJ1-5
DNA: TGTGCCAGCAGCTCGGGACAGGGAAATCAGCCCCAGCATTTT
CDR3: CASSSGQGNQPQHF

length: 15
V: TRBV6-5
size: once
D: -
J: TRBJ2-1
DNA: TGTGCCAGCAGTCCCTATGAGCAGGGGAGGGATGAGCAGTTCTTC
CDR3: CASSPYEQGRDEQFF

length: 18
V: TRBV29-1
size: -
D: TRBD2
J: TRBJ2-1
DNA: TGCAGCGTTTGGACGGGACTAGCGGGAAGTTTATTTTACAATGAGCAGTTCTTC
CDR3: CSVWTGLAGSLFYNEQFF

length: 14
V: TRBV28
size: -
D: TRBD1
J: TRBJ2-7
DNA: TGTGCCAGCAGTTTAGGGACAGGGGTCTACGAGCAGTACTTC
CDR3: CASSLGTGVYEQYF

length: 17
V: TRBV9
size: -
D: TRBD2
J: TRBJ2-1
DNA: TGTGCCAGCAGCGTAGAAGTTAAGAGCGGGAGTGCCGATGAGCAGTTCTTC
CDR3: CASSVEVKSGSADEQFF

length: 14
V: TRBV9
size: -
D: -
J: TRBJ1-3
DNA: TGTGCCAGCAGCGTCCCAGACTCTGGAAACACCATATATTTT
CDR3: CASSVPDSGNTIYF

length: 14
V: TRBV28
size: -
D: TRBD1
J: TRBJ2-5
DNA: TGTGCCAGCAGTATAACCGGGACAGGGACACAGCAGTACTTC
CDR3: CASSITGTGTQQYF

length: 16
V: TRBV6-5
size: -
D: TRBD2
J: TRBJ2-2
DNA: TGTGCCAGCAGTTACTCCCCGGGGGGGGACACCGGGGAGCTGTTTTTT
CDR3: CASSYSPGGDTGELFF

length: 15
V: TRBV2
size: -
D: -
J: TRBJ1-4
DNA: TGTGCCAGCAGTGAAGAGGGGACGGATAATGAAAAACTGTTTTTT
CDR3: CASSEEGTDNEKLFF

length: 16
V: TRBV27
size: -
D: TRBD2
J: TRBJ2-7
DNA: TGTGCCAGCAGTTCCAGTTTGAGCGGGAGCTCCTACGAGCAGTACTTC
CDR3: CASSSSLSGSSYEQYF